One and the same sample provided the 20 T cell receptor beta chains below, sequenced in a study of persistence of HIV-infected CD4 T cells. This was the immunoSEQ version 4 assay in survey mode. Only in-frame clones appear in the TCRdb table, and some are missing; sequencing was by immunoSEQ multiplex PCR. The profile covers fewer than 35,000 clones, with 65% to 90% appearing a single time and 0.8% to 0.9% taken by the ten largest. Lysates of CMV-infected fibroblasts at 10 ug/mL stimulated these cells. CD40L-negative CD69-negative CD45RO-high memory CD4+ T cells were sorted as populations depleted of antigen-responding cells. Their target antigens are unknown. Sample: CD4+ T cells sorted from PBMCs after roughly 20-hour stimulation, taken from a patient who received antiretroviral therapy. The receptor set was obtained from an adult man with HIV who was CMV-seropositive.

The genes are TRBV7-2 and TRBJ2-7, with TRBD2 matching 13 bases. The V gene end was trimmed by 5 bases and the J gene end by 3 bases; junction bases not matched to a gene: 4. The germline V gene encodes CDR1 SGHTA and CDR2 FQGNSA. The CDR3 sequence is 15 residues long. This CDR3 is CASSPRTSGGYEQYF. The CDR3, as DNA: TGTGCCAGCAGCCCCCGGACTAGCGGGGGCTACGAGCAGTACTTC. The whole variable domain, remainder taken from reference TRBV7-2 and TRBJ2-7, is GAGVSQSPSNKVTEKGKDVELRCDPISGHTALYWYRQSLGQGLEFLIYFQGNSAPDKSGLPSDRFSAERTGGSVSTLTIQRTQQEDSAVYLCASSPRTSGGYEQYFGPGTRLTVT.

The genes are TRBV3-1 (or the pseudogene TRBV3-2) and TRBJ1-5; D is possibly TRBD1 (6 bases). This CDR3 contains 16 residues. Germline V gene sequence: CDR1 LGHDT, CDR2 YNNKEL (reference sequence). V was clipped by 0 bases and J by 7 bases, with 16 bases between them. CDR3 loop: CASSQDSQGRRQPQHF. Written as DNA, the CDR3 is TGTGCCAGCAGCCAAGATTCTCAGGGGCGAAGGCAGCCCCAGCATTTT.

This clone was seen a single time. The chain links TRBV6-6 to TRBJ1-1, with D uncertain. CDR1 and CDR2 (germline): MNHNY, SVGAGI (reference sequence). The ends were cut back, 0 bases at V and 0 bases at J, with 5 bases in the middle. This CDR3 has 14 residues. The CDR3 sequence is CASSYSKVNTEAFF. CDR3 coding DNA: TGTGCCAGCAGTTACTCGAAAGTGAACACTGAAGCTTTCTTT.

V is TRBV4-1 and J is TRBJ1-1; 7 bases are a match to TRBD1. CDR3 length: 15 residues. Germline V gene data show CDR1 as MGHRA and CDR2 as YSYEKL. V was clipped by 0 bases and J by 1 base; unmatched bases: 2. This CDR3 reads CASSQDRGRNTEAFF. CDR3 DNA sequence: TGCGCCAGCAGCCAAGACAGGGGGAGGAACACTGAAGCTTTCTTT.

The genes are TRBV9 and TRBJ2-2, with a tentative D call TRBD1 (5 bases). Trimming left V 0 bases short and J 3 bases short, with 9 bases between. The germline gives CDR1 SGDLS, CDR2 YYNGEE. The CDR3 runs to 15 residues. CDR3 coding DNA: TGTGCCAGCAGCGTAGCGGACACCTACACCGGGGAGCTGTTTTTT. It encodes CASSVADTYTGELFF.

This clone was counted between two and nine times. This chain uses TRBV7-3 with TRBJ1-1; 9 bases match TRBD1. This CDR3 region has 14 residues. V gave up 5 bases and J gave up 2 bases; unmatched junction bases: 3. The V gene's germline CDR1 is SGHTA and CDR2 FQGTGA. The CDR3 bases are TGTGCCAGCAGCCCAACAGGGGGCAACACTGAAGCTTTCTTT. Protein product: CASSPTGGNTEAFF.

The chain employs TRBV2 and TRBJ1-5; TRBD1 matches at 9 bases. This CDR3 has 14 amino acids. Germline V lookup: CDR1 SNHLY, CDR2 FYNNEI. V gave up 6 bases and J gave up 4 bases; unmatched junction bases: 4. The CDR3 reads CASSGTGPNQPQHF. CDR3 DNA: TGTGCCAGCAGCGGGACAGGGCCTAATCAGCCCCAGCATTTT.

The rearrangement uses TRBV27 and TRBJ1-3; D possibly corresponds to TRBD1 (6 bases). Germline CDR1 MNHEY, CDR2 SMNVEV (reference sequence). V gave up 5 bases and J gave up 3 bases, with 11 bases separating them. The CDR3 sequence is 14 residues long. The CDR3 loop is CASSPQGIGNTIYF. In DNA form, the CDR3 reads TGTGCCAGCAGTCCACAGGGAATTGGAAACACCATATATTTT.

V gene TRBV18 combines with J gene TRBJ1-5; D gene uncertain. The CDR3 is 13 amino acids. The germline V gene has CDR1 KGHSH and CDR2 LQKENI. The V gene lost 3 bases and the J gene lost 3 bases, with 6 bases spanning the gap. This CDR3 is CASSPDPNQPQHF. CDR3 in DNA: TGTGCCAGCTCACCGGACCCCAATCAGCCCCAGCATTTT.

This clone was seen once. CDR3 protein: CAMSRGIKDNSPLHF. The CDR3 coding sequence is TGCGCCATGTCTCGGGGGATAAAGGATAATTCACCCCTCCACTTT. The chain joins TRBV10-2 to TRBJ1-6, with a weak D call TRBD1 (5 bases). The ends were cut back, 10 bases at V and 5 bases at J, with 18 bases in the middle. In germline, CDR1 is WSHSY, CDR2 SAAADI. The CDR3 has 15 amino acids.

J is TRBJ1-1 and V is TRBV18; no clear D gene. The germline CDR1 and CDR2 sequences are KGHSH and LQKENI. The CDR3 sequence is 16 residues long. Deletions cut 1 base from V and 1 base from J, with 13 bases between. The CDR3 loop is CASSPLPLDGNTEAFF. CDR3 DNA sequence: TGTGCCAGCTCACCACTCCCCTTAGATGGGAACACTGAAGCTTTCTTT.

The chain links TRBV20-1 to TRBJ1-2; no reliable D call. This CDR3 has 11 amino acids. The germline V gene has CDR1 DFQATT and CDR2 SNEGSKA (reference sequence). The V end lost 1 base, the J end lost 3 bases, and 3 bases lay between the germline ends. The chain's CDR3 is CSARADYGYTF. The DNA of the CDR3 is TGCAGTGCTAGAGCCGACTATGGCTACACCTTC.

The rearrangement links TRBV18 to TRBJ2-3; 13 bases line up with TRBD2. Trimming removed 1 base from V and 3 bases from J; junction bases left unmatched: 10. CDR1 is KGHSH and CDR2 is LQKENI in the germline V gene. This CDR3 spans 19 amino acids. The CDR3 sequence: CASSPLGLTSGGATDTQYF. As DNA, the CDR3 is TGTGCCAGCTCACCACTTGGCCTTACTAGCGGGGGGGCGACAGATACGCAGTATTTT.

The DNA of the CDR3 is TGTGCCAGCAGCTTGGAGGGACAGCCCCAGCATTTT. Protein product: CASSLEGQPQHF. This chain connects TRBV7-6 to TRBJ1-5; D remains unclear. This CDR3 spans 12 amino acids. Germline assignment: CDR1 SGHVS and CDR2 FNYEAQ. V was shortened by 3 bases and J by 7 bases, with 7 bases between the two germline ends.

This chain joins TRBV4-2 and TRBJ1-2; D gene unclear. Germline lookup yields CDR1 LGHNA and CDR2 YNFKEQ. This CDR3 is 15 amino acids long. V shed 5 bases and J shed 2 bases, with 15 bases lying between them. The CDR3 sequence is CASSSNSRENYGYTF. In nucleotides, the CDR3 is TGTGCCAGCAGCTCGAATTCCCGGGAAAACTATGGCTACACCTTC.

A few counts support this clone. The chain recombines TRBV30 with TRBJ1-2; D is unresolved. The length of the CDR3 is 13 residues. V lost 5 bases to trimming and J lost 1 base, with 11 bases between them. The germline gives CDR1 GTSNPN, CDR2 SVGIG (reference sequence). The CDR3 loop is CAWGRLLNYGYTF. Here the CDR3 DNA reads TGTGCCTGGGGCAGACTTCTTAACTATGGCTACACCTTC.

The chain couples TRBV5-4 to TRBJ2-6; a possible D gene is TRBD1 (5 bases). CDR1 and CDR2 from the germline V gene are SGHNT and YYREEE (reference sequence). This CDR3 has 16 amino acids. Trimming cost V 5 bases and J 0 bases, with 12 bases left between them. The CDR3 coding sequence is TGTGCCAGCAGTGGTGGCAGGGTCTCTGGGGCCAACGTCCTGACTTTC. Protein: CASSGGRVSGANVLTF. Drawing the rest from reference TRBV5-4 and TRBJ2-6, the complete variable domain is ETGVTQSPTHLIKTRGQQVTLRCSSQSGHNTVSWYQQALGQGPQFIFQYYREEENGRGNFPPRFSGLQFPNYSSELNVNALELDDSALYLCASSGGRVSGANVLTFGAGSRLTVL.

The chain is built from TRBV20-1 and TRBJ1-1; D ambiguous. The CDR3 contains 11 residues. V lost 3 bases, J lost 5 bases, and 7 bases lay in between. Germline V gene sequence: CDR1 DFQATT, CDR2 SNEGSKA (reference sequence). Here the CDR3 reads CSASGVTEAFF. The CDR3 DNA follows: TGCAGTGCTAGCGGGGTAACTGAAGCTTTCTTT.

This sequence joins TRBV3-1 (or the pseudogene TRBV3-2) and TRBJ2-2; D is uncertain. This CDR3 spans 15 amino acids. Germline assignment: CDR1 LGHDT and CDR2 YNNKEL (reference sequence). Trimming removed 0 bases from V and 0 bases from J, with 5 bases in between. In nucleotides, the CDR3 is TGTGCCAGCAGCCAAGAAGACGCGAACACCGGGGAGCTGTTTTTT. It encodes CASSQEDANTGELFF.

The rearrangement uses TRBV4-1 and TRBJ2-6; D is unclear. CDR3 length equals 17 residues. CDR1 MGHRA and CDR2 YSYEKL come from the germline V gene. V was clipped by 0 bases and J by 0 bases, with 9 bases between them. Written as DNA, the CDR3 is TGCGCCAGCAGCCAAGATCCAGGAGCCTCTGGGGCCAACGTCCTGACTTTC. Translating gives CASSQDPGASGANVLTF.